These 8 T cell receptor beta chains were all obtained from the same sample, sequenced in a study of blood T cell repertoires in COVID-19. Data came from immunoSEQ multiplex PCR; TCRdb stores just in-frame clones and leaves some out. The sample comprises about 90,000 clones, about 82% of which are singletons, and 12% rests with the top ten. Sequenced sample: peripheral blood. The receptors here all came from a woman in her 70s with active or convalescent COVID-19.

The CDR3 loop reads CASSLTGGVYEQYF. The CDR3 bases are TGCGCCAGCAGCTTGACAGGGGGTGTCTACGAGCAGTACTTC. This rearrangement joins TRBV5-1 to TRBJ2-7; 8 bases align to TRBD1. The ends lost 1 base at V and 3 bases at J; junction bases unmatched: 3. Germline CDR1 SGHRS, CDR2 YFSETQ. The CDR3 spans 14 residues.

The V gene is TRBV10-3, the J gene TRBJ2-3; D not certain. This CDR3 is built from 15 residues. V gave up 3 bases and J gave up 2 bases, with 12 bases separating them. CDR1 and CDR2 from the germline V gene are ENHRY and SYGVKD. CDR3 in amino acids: CAISEESKLTDTQYF. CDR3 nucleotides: TGTGCCATCAGTGAAGAGAGTAAACTCACAGATACGCAGTATTTT.

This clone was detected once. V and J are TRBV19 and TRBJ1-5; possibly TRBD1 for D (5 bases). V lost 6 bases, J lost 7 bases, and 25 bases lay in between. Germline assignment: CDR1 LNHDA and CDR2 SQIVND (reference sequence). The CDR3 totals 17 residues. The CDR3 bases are TGTGCCAGTAGCTTCTTAGACGACAGAGAAGCGGGGCAGCCCCAGCATTTT. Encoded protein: CASSFLDDREAGQPQHF.

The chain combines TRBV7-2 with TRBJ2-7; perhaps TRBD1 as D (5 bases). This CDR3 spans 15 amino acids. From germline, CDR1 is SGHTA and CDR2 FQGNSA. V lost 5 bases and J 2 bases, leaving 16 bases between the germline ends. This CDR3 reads CASSDRTDSTYEQYF. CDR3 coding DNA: TGTGCCAGCAGCGACCGCACAGACAGTACCTACGAGCAGTACTTC.

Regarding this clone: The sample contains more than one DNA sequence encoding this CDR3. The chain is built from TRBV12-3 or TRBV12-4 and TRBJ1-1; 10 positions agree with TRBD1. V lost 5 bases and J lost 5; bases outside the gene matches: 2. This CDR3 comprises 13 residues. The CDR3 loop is CASSLGQGTEAFF. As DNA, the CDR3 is TGTGCCAGCAGTCTGGGACAGGGGACTGAAGCTTTCTTT.

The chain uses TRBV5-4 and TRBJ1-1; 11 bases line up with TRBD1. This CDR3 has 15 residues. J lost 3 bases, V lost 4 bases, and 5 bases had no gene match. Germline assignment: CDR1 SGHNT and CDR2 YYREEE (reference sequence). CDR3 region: CASSPGQGGDTEAFF. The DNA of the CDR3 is TGTGCCAGCAGCCCGGGACAGGGGGGCGACACTGAAGCTTTCTTT.

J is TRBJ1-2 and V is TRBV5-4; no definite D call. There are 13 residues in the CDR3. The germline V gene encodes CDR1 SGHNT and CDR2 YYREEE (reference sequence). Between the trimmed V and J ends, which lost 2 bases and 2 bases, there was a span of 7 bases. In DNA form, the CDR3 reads TGTGCCAGCAGCTTTGGCAGGAACTATGGCTACACCTTC. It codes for CASSFGRNYGYTF.

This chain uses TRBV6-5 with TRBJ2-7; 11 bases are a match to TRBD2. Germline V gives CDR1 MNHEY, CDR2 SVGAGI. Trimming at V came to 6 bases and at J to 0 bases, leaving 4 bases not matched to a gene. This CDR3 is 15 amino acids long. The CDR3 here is CASRIAGGSSYEQYF. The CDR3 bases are TGTGCCAGCAGAATAGCGGGGGGGAGCTCCTACGAGCAGTACTTC.